This T cell receptor beta chain was sequenced for a study of monozygotic twins with inflammatory bowel disease (dated by TCRdb to the late 2010s). Concerning the study at large: The full study comprised approximately 28 monozygotic twin pairs: nine German pairs (four IBD-concordant, five IBD-discordant) and 19 IBD-discordant Danish pairs. The search for disease-associated traits relied mainly on comparing IBD patients with their genetically identical healthy co-twins within discordant pairs. Each individual had, on average, about 151 000 unique TCRalpha sequences and 181 000 unique TCRbeta sequences available for analysis. Overall study outcomes, separate from this receptor: Repertoire similarity did not differ between concordant and discordant twins, which could be due to limited statistical power. Compared with healthy twins, IBD patients shared fewer clonotypes with other individuals, and the difference was most pronounced in patients with signs of disease activity. The results gave no support for a single strong signal or clonotype linked to IBD. Differing immunosuppressive treatments among patients may have added background noise and inter-individual variability to the repertoires. TCRbeta repertoire diversity, by inverse Simpson index, was decreased in IBD patients compared with their healthy co-twins. Distinction between different T cell subtypes could not be achieved in the analysis.

The germline V gene sets CDR1 to SNHLY and CDR2 to FYNNEI. The CDR3 sequence holds 14 residues, the cysteine and phenylalanine included. No DNA has been recorded. From each donor, an approximately 2.3 ml peripheral blood sample was collected into PAXgene tubes and kept at -80 degrees C. Without any T cell sorting, total RNA was extracted from whole blood using the PAXgene blood miRNA kit on an automated QIAcube. Deep TCRalpha and TCRbeta repertoire profiling with unique molecular barcoding was performed on peripheral blood of monozygotic twin pairs concordant or discordant for inflammatory bowel disease. For every twin pair, smoking habits were documented, and each individual was categorised as a current, former or never smoker. About this clonotype: The clone's antigen remains unknown.

Library generation was performed with 5' RACE. For each TCR library, around 3,500 ng of total RNA was used. For each sample, cDNA synthesis with SMARTScribe reverse transcriptase was split into eight separate reactions. Unique molecular identifiers containing a 6-nucleotide sample barcode were introduced through template switching during cDNA synthesis. TCRalpha and TCRbeta cDNA was amplified in two nested PCRs of about 16 and 10 cycles, and bead purification was carried out after each PCR. Before amplification, the cDNA was treated with uracil DNA-glycosylase and purified using the QIAquick PCR purification kit. In the second PCR, Illumina TruSeq-compatible adapters and sample-specific barcodes were added. Library quality and concentration were checked on TapeStation and Qubit, and libraries were pooled at around 5.3 ng each. The pooled libraries were sequenced with 2 x 100 bp reads and custom sequencing primers on an Illumina HiSeq2500 single-index Rapid Run. On the study's bioinformatics: MiGEC version 1.2.6 was used for UMI-based consensus assembly, which corrected PCR and sequencing errors. MiXCR version 2.1.1 was used to carry out V(D)J alignment, clonotype assembly and CDR3 extraction. To normalise gene usage, clonotype sharing and MAIT/NKT TCR abundance, the top 1000, 10 000 and 20 000 clonotypes in each sample were analysed. After downsampling to 27 000 UMIs, diversity was calculated as the inverse Simpson index using the vegan R package. Statistical testing used paired Mann-Whitney U tests on the discordant twin pairs and applied Benjamini-Hochberg correction for multiple testing. With the reads reprocessed by TCRdb, a single entry stands for each CDR3 protein sequence and no DNA is reported. TCRdb's processing, not the study's, gives the V and J calls here. In this sample's table one finds more than 300,000 distinct CDR3 sequences. The ten largest clones capture just over 2.5% of the sample.

Source material: blood. The sequence links TRBV2 to TRBJ2-5. The sequence was obtained from a human donor with ulcerative colitis or Crohn's disease, or a healthy co-twin of an affected twin (not recorded which). CDR3 reads: CASIKQVLQETQYF.